This T cell receptor beta chain was profiled in a study of OX40 agonist ivuxolimab in advanced cancers. Study-wide context: Prior anti-PD-1, anti-PD-L1 or anti-CTLA-4 therapy was allowed; around 40% had some.

Sequencing used immunoSEQ multiplex PCR; TCRdb keeps in-frame clones, though not all of them. The table lists under 150,000 clones, around nine tenths of them singletons, with roughly 0.99% in the top ten. Drawing of blood for sampling happened at baseline, at cycle 4 day 1, and at cycle 7 day 1. Study-level findings and limits: Partly responding patients at 0.1-3.0 mg/kg showed some of the smallest clonal expansion. The authors did not determine the antigen specificity of the expanded peripheral T cells.

Germline V gene data show CDR1 as SGHNT and CDR2 as YYREEE (reference sequence). CDR3 length equals 15 residues. V was clipped by 0 bases and J by 1 base; unmatched bases: 3. Concerning this clone itself: Its antigen is as yet unknown.

The source material was CD4+ or CD8+ T cells sorted from blood, sampled in a trial of the OX40 agonist ivuxolimab. J is TRBJ2-7 and V is TRBV5-4, with 8 positions matching TRBD1. This TCR derives from an adult with an advanced solid tumor such as melanoma, head and neck, liver or kidney cancer. In nucleotides, the CDR3 is TGTGCCAGCAGCTTGGGAGGGGACAGGTCCTACGAGCAGTACTTC. Its translation is CASSLGGDRSYEQYF.